Here is one TCR beta chain with its context. The V and J ends lost 3 bases and 6 bases respectively, with 14 bases between them. CDR1 and CDR2 (germline): KGHSH, LQKENI. The CDR3 spans 15 residues. The sample originates from a study of technical replicates of blood from several donors. Sequencing was performed with immunoSEQ multiplex PCR; in TCRdb, only in-frame clones are kept and a portion is missing. The sample contains around 90,000 clones, approximately 94% of which appear only once. The chain recombines TRBV18 with TRBJ2-2; possibly TRBD2 for D (5 bases). Sequencing used T cells isolated from PBMCs. The receptor was isolated from a human donor in good health. In nucleotides, the CDR3 is TGTGCCAGCTCACCCGCGGACCCCGGGGCCGGGGAGCTGTTTTTT. Amino acid sequence: CASSPADPGAGELFF.